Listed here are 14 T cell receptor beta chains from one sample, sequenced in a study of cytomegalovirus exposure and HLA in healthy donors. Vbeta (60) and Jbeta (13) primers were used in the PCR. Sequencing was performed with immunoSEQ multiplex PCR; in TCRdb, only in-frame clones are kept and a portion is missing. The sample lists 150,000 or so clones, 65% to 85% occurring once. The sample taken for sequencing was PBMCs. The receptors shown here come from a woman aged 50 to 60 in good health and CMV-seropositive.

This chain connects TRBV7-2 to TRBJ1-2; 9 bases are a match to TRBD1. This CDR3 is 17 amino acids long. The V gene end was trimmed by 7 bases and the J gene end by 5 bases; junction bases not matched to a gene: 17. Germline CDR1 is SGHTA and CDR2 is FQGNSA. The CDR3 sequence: CASTLLPGQGFGYGYTF. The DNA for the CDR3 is TGTGCCAGCACCCTACTCCCGGGACAGGGCTTTGGGTATGGCTACACCTTC.

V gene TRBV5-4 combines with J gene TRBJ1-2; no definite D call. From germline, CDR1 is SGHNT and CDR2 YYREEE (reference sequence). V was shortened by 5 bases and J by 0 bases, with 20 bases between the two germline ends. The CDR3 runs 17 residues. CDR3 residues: CASRQTQQWASNYGYTF. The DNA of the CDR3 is TGTGCCAGCAGGCAAACGCAGCAGTGGGCTTCTAACTATGGCTACACCTTC.

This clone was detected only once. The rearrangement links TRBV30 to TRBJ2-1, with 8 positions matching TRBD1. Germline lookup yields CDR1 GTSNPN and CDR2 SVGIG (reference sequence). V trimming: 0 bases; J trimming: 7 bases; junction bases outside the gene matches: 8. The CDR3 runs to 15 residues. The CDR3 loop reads CAWSVIRGLSNEQFF. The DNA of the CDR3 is TGTGCCTGGAGTGTAATCAGGGGGCTTAGTAATGAGCAGTTCTTC.

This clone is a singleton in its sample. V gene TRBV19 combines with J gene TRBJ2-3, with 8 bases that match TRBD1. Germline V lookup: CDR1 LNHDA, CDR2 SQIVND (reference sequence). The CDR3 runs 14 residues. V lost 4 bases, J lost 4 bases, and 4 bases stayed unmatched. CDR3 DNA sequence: TGTGCCAGTAGTACCTGGACAGGGCCAGATACGCAGTATTTT. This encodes CASSTWTGPDTQYF.

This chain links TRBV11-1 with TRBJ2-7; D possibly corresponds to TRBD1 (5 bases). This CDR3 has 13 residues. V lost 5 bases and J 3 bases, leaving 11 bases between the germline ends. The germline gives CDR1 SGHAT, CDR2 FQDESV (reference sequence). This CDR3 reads CASSPGPYYEQYF. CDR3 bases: TGTGCCAGCAGCCCAGGGCCGTACTACGAGCAGTACTTC.

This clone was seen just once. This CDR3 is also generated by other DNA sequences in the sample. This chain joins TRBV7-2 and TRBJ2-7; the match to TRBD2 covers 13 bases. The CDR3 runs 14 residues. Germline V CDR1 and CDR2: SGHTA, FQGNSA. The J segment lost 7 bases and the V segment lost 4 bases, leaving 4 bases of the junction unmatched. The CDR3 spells CASSSRLAGGEQYF. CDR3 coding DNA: TGTGCCAGCAGCTCGAGACTAGCGGGGGGAGAGCAGTACTTC.

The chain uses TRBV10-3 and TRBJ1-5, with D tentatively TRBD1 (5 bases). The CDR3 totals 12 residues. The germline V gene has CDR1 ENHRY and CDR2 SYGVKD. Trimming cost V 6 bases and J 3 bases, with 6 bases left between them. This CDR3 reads CAIRDNNQPQHF. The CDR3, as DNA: TGTGCCATCAGGGACAACAATCAGCCCCAGCATTTT.

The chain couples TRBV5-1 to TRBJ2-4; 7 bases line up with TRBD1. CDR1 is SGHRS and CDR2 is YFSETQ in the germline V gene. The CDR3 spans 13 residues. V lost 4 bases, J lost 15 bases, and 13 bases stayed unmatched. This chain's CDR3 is CASSPDRQGWGYF. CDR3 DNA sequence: TGCGCCAGCAGCCCGGATAGACAGGGATGGGGGTACTTC. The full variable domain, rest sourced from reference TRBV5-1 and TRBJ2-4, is KAGVTQTPRYLIKTRGQQVTLSCSPISGHRSVSWYQQTPGQGLQFLFEYFSETQRNKGNFPGRFSGRQFSNSRSEMNVSTLELGDSALYLCASSPDRQGWGYFGAGTRLSVL.

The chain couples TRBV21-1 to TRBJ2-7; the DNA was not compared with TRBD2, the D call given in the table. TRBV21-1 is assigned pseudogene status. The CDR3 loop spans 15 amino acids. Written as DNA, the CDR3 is TGTGCCAGCAGCAAAGTTGGGCGGGAAATCTACGAGCAGTACTTC. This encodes CASSKVGREIYEQYF.

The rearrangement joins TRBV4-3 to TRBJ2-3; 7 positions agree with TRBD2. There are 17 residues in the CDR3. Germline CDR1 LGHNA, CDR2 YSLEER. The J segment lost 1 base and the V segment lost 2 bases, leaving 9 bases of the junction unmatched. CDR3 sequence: CASSQFVSGDGTDTQYF. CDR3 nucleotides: TGCGCCAGCAGCCAATTCGTAAGCGGGGACGGCACAGATACGCAGTATTTT.

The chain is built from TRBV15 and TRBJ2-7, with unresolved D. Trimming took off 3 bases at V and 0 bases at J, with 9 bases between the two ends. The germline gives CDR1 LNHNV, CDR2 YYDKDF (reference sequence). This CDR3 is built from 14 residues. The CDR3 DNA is TGTGCCACCAGCAGGACCGCTAGCTCCTACGAGCAGTACTTC. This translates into CATSRTASSYEQYF.

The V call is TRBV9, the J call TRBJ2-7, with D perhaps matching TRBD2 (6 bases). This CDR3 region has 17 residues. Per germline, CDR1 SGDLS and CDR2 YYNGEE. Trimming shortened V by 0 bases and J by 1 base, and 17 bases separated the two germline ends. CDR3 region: CASSVGGVGASSYEQYF. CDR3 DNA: TGTGCCAGCAGCGTAGGGGGGGTGGGCGCCTCTTCCTACGAGCAGTACTTC.

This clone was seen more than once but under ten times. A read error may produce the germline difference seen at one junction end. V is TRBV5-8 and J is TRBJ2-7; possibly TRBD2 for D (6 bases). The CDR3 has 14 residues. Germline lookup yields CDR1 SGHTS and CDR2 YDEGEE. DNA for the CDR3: TGTGCCAGCAACAACGGGGGACCGGGGTTTCTGTTCAACTTC. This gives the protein CASNNGGPGFLFNF.

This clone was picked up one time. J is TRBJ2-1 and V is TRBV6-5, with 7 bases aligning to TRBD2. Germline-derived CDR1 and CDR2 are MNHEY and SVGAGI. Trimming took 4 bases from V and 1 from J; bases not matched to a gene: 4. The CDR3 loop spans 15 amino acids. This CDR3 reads CASSSSGRSYNEQFF. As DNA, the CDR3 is TGTGCCAGCAGTTCTAGCGGCAGGTCCTACAATGAGCAGTTCTTC.